This entry describes one TCR beta chain. The data originate from a study of blood T cell repertoires in COVID-19. The data were produced by immunoSEQ multiplex PCR, yet TCRdb's version contains in-frame clones alone and is incomplete. The table lists some 460,000 clones, approximately 90% of them singletons, with roughly 4% in the top ten. CDR1 is SGHTA, CDR2 FQGNSA, per germline. Trimming shortened V by 7 bases and J by 1 base, and 16 bases separated the two germline ends. CDR3 size: 15 residues. This chain joins TRBV7-2 and TRBJ1-1; D possibly corresponds to TRBD1 (6 bases). This TCR was sampled from a woman aged 30 to 39 with acute or convalescent COVID-19. Sequencing was carried out using peripheral blood. The CDR3 DNA reads as TGTGCCAGCAAGTCCCAGCGGGGACAGAACACTGAAGCTTTCTTT. This encodes CASKSQRGQNTEAFF.